The 15 T cell receptor beta chains listed next were all sequenced from one sample in a study. Repertoires were generated with immunoSEQ multiplex PCR, while TCRdb's copy carries only in-frame clones and drops some. The repertoire holds 40,000 to 55,000 clones, approximately 93% seen once, with roughly 10% in the top ten. The source material was PBMCs. These receptor sequences come from a man between 40 and 49 years old with rheumatoid arthritis.

V gene TRBV24-1 combines with J gene TRBJ2-3; 9 nucleotides match TRBD2. This CDR3 is built from 16 residues. Germline V lookup: CDR1 KGHDR, CDR2 SFDVKD. J was trimmed by 2 bases and V by 0 bases; bases with no gene match: 2. As DNA, the CDR3 is TGTGCCACCAGTGATTTGCCTAGCGGGGACACAGATACGCAGTATTTT. Amino acids: CATSDLPSGDTDTQYF.

This chain joins TRBV28 and TRBJ2-1; 9 bases match TRBD2. Germline trimming cut 5 bases from V and 9 bases from J; bases unmatched to any gene: 8. The CDR3 contains 14 residues. Germline V gene data show CDR1 as MDHEN and CDR2 as SYDVKM. The CDR3 reads CASSITGTSPEQFF. The CDR3 bases are TGTGCCAGCAGTATAACCGGGACTAGCCCTGAGCAGTTCTTC. The full variable domain, in which reference TRBV28 and TRBJ2-1 provide the parts outside the CDR3, is DVKVTQSSRYLVKRTGEKVFLECVQDMDHENMFWYRQDPGLGLRLIYFSYDVKMKEKGDIPEGYSVSREKKERFSLILESASTNQTSMYLCASSITGTSPEQFFGPGTRLTVL.

The rearrangement uses TRBV6-5 and TRBJ2-7, with D hard to call. CDR1 MNHEY and CDR2 SVGAGI come from the germline V gene. Trimming removed 0 bases at V and 0 bases at J, with 6 bases between. The CDR3 loop spans 14 amino acids. For the CDR3, the DNA is TGTGCCAGCAGTTACTCTGCTAGCTCCTACGAGCAGTACTTC. Protein sequence: CASSYSASSYEQYF.

The rearrangement joins TRBV3-1 (or the pseudogene TRBV3-2) to TRBJ2-3; D unresolved. CDR1 and CDR2 from the germline V gene are LGHDT and YNNKEL (reference sequence). The length of the CDR3 is 12 residues. V gave up 2 bases and J gave up 2 bases, with 2 bases separating them. CDR3 loop: CASSQTTDTQYF. In DNA, the CDR3 is TGTGCCAGCAGCCAAACCACAGATACGCAGTATTTT.

The rearrangement links TRBV6-5 to TRBJ1-2; TRBD1 matches 7 bases. The V and J ends lost 4 bases and 0 bases, in that order; junction bases with no gene match: 2. In germline, CDR1 is MNHEY, CDR2 SVGAGI. The CDR3 extends over 14 amino acids. CDR3 DNA sequence: TGTGCCAGCAGTTGGGGACAGACTAACTATGGCTACACCTTC. Translated: CASSWGQTNYGYTF.

The J gene is TRBJ2-2, the V gene TRBV7-2; D is uncertain. The germline V gene has CDR1 SGHTA and CDR2 FQGNSA. The CDR3 is 16 amino acids. Deletions cut 5 bases from V and 0 bases from J, with 13 bases between. The CDR3 DNA follows: TGTGCCAGCAGCCTGTTCGTACGTACGAACACCGGGGAGCTGTTTTTT. Protein: CASSLFVRTNTGELFF. The complete variable domain, with remaining parts taken from reference TRBV7-2 and TRBJ2-2, reads GAGVSQSPSNKVTEKGKDVELRCDPISGHTALYWYRQSLGQGLEFLIYFQGNSAPDKSGLPSDRFSAERTGGSVSTLTIQRTQQEDSAVYLCASSLFVRTNTGELFFGEGSRLTVL.

The chain is built from TRBV6-4 and TRBJ2-1, with D maybe TRBD2 (6 bases). Per germline, CDR1 MRHNA and CDR2 SNTAGT. With 3 bases removed from V and 0 bases from J, the gap between germline ends came to 9 bases. This CDR3 has 15 amino acids. The CDR3 DNA reads TGTGCCAGCAGTGAGGAGGGTTTCTCCTACAATGAGCAGTTCTTC. The encoded protein is CASSEEGFSYNEQFF.

The rearrangement uses TRBV5-1 and TRBJ2-2, with 9 bases lining up with TRBD2. The V gene's germline CDR1 is SGHRS and CDR2 YFSETQ. The CDR3 runs 15 residues. V gave up 0 bases and J gave up 5 bases; unmatched junction bases: 2. The CDR3 sequence: CASSLDLAGTGELFF. The CDR3 DNA reads as TGCGCCAGCAGCTTGGACCTAGCGGGGACCGGGGAGCTGTTTTTT.

The V and J genes are TRBV3-1 (or the pseudogene TRBV3-2) and TRBJ1-2; a weak D match, TRBD1 (5 bases). Germline V gene data show CDR1 as LGHDT and CDR2 as YNNKEL (reference sequence). The germline V and J ends were trimmed by 2 bases and 8 bases, with 18 bases remaining between them. The CDR3 sequence is 15 residues long. In DNA, the CDR3 is TGTGCCAGCAGCCAATCGGGATCGGGACGGTCGGGCTACACCTTC. Translated: CASSQSGSGRSGYTF.

This clone is a singleton in its sample. The V and J genes are TRBV6-5 and TRBJ1-5, with D unresolved. The CDR3 covers 14 residues. Between the trimmed V and J ends, which lost 7 bases and 4 bases, there was a span of 14 bases. Per germline, CDR1 MNHEY and CDR2 SVGAGI. The CDR3 spells CASKRSEKNQPQHF. The DNA for the CDR3 is TGTGCCAGCAAAAGGTCTGAAAAGAATCAGCCCCAGCATTTT.

The CDR3 DNA is TGTGCCAGTAGTACCGGACGGGAAAACACTGAAGCTTTCTTT. Protein product: CASSTGRENTEAFF. V and J are TRBV19 and TRBJ1-1; no clear D. Germline V gene data show CDR1 as LNHDA and CDR2 as SQIVND (reference sequence). V shed 4 bases and J shed 2 bases, with 11 bases lying between them. There are 14 residues in the CDR3.

The chain links TRBV10-2 to TRBJ1-1; the D is unclear. CDR1 WSHSY and CDR2 SAAADI come from the germline V gene. This CDR3 comprises 14 residues. Trimming pared 5 bases from V and 0 bases from J, leaving 10 bases between. CDR3 sequence reads: CASSTQGMNTEAFF. CDR3 nucleotide sequence: TGCGCCAGCAGTACCCAAGGGATGAACACTGAAGCTTTCTTT.

This rearrangement joins TRBV3-1 (or the pseudogene TRBV3-2) to TRBJ2-1, with TRBD2 identical over 11 bases. CDR1 and CDR2 from the germline V gene are LGHDT and YNNKEL (reference sequence). V lost 4 bases, J lost 3 bases, and 8 bases stayed unmatched. The length of the CDR3 is 17 residues. CDR3 sequence (DNA): TGTGCCAGCAGCCGCATCTTTACTAGCGGGAGCTACAATGAGCAGTTCTTC. Translating gives CASSRIFTSGSYNEQFF.

The rearrangement uses TRBV4-1 and TRBJ1-4; no clear D gene. Trimming removed 4 bases from V and 8 bases from J, with 5 bases in between. Per the germline V gene, CDR1 is MGHRA and CDR2 is YSYEKL. This CDR3 is built from 11 residues. This CDR3 reads CASSLEEKLFF. In nucleotides, the CDR3 is TGCGCCAGCAGCCTCGAGGAAAAACTGTTTTTT.

The chain links TRBV2 to TRBJ2-5; D possibly corresponds to TRBD1 (5 bases). Germline V gene lookup returns CDR1 SNHLY and CDR2 FYNNEI. CDR3 length equals 18 residues. The germline V and J ends were trimmed by 6 bases and 7 bases, with 30 bases remaining between them. In nucleotides, the CDR3 is TGTGCCAGCAGCGCCCGCGGTAGCAAAGACCCACCCAGGGTGACCCAGTACTTC. Its translation is CASSARGSKDPPRVTQYF. Full variable domain (rest looked up from reference TRBV2 and TRBJ2-5): EPEVTQTPSHQVTQMGQEVILRCVPISNHLYFYWYRQILGQKVEFLVSFYNNEISEKSEIFDDQFSVERPDGSNFTLKIRSTKLEDSAMYFCASSARGSKDPPRVTQYFGPGTRLLVL.